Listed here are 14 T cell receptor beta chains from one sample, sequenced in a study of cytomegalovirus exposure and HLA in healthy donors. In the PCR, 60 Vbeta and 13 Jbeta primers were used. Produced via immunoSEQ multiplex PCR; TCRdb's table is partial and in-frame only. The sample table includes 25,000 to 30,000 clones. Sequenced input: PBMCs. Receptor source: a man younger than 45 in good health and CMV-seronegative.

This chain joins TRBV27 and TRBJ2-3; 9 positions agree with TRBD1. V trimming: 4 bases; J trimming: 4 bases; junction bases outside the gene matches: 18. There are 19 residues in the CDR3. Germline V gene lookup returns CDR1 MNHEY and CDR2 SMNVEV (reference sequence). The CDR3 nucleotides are TGTGCCAGCAGTTCAGAGGGAAGTACCGGGACAGGGAAGGCAGATACGCAGTATTTT. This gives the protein CASSSEGSTGTGKADTQYF.

CDR3: CASSLPGSYNEQFF. The CDR3 nucleotides read TGCGCCAGCAGCTTGCCAGGGTCCTACAATGAGCAGTTCTTC. The V gene is TRBV5-1, the J gene TRBJ2-1, with D maybe TRBD1 (5 bases). V shed 1 base and J shed 1 base, with 6 bases lying between them. This CDR3 region has 14 residues. Germline assignment: CDR1 SGHRS and CDR2 YFSETQ.

The DNA for the CDR3 is TGTGCCAGCAGCGTAGACGGGGGTACCTATGGCTACACCTTC. Its protein is CASSVDGGTYGYTF. This chain uses TRBV9 with TRBJ1-2, with D maybe TRBD1 (5 bases). Germline CDR1 reads SGDLS; CDR2 reads YYNGEE. CDR3 length: 14 amino acids. V shed 0 bases and J shed 4 bases, with 10 bases lying between them.

The CDR3 bases are TGTGCCAGCTCACCCATGGGACTAGCGGGAGAGGTCGAGCAGTACTTC. This encodes CASSPMGLAGEVEQYF. The chain joins TRBV18 to TRBJ2-7; 14 nucleotides line up with TRBD2. Germline V lookup: CDR1 KGHSH, CDR2 LQKENI. This CDR3 region has 16 residues. Unmatched junction bases numbered 7, after V lost 3 bases and J lost 6 bases.

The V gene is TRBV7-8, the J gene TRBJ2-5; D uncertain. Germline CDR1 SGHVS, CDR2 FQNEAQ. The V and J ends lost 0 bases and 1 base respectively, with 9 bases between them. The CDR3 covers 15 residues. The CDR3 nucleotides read TGTGCCAGCAGCTTAGCCCCTAGGATCCAAGAGACCCAGTACTTC. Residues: CASSLAPRIQETQYF.

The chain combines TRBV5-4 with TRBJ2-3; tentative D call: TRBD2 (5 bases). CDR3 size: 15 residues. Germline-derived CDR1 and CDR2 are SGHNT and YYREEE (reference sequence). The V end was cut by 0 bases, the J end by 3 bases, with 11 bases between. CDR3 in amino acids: CASSLGGVRTDTQYF. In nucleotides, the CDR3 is TGTGCCAGCAGCTTGGGGGGAGTTAGGACAGATACGCAGTATTTT.

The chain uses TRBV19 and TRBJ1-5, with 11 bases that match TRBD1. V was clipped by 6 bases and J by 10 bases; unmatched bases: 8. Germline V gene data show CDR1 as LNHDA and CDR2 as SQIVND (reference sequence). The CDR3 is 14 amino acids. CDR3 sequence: CASSGTGGFGPQHF. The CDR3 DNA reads TGTGCCAGTAGCGGGACAGGGGGTTTTGGTCCCCAGCATTTT.

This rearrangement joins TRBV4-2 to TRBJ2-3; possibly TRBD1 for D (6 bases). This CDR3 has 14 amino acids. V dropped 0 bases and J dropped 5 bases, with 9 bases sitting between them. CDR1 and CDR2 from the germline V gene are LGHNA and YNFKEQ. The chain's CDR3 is CASSQEGGGDTQYF. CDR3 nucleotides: TGTGCCAGCAGCCAAGAAGGGGGTGGAGATACGCAGTATTTT.

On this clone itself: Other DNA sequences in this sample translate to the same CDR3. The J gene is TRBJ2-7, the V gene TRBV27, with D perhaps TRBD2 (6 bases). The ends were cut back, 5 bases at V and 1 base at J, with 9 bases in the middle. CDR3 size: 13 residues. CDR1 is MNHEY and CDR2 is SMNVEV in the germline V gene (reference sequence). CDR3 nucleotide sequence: TGTGCCAGCAGTCCGGGACTTTCCTACGAGCAGTACTTC. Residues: CASSPGLSYEQYF.

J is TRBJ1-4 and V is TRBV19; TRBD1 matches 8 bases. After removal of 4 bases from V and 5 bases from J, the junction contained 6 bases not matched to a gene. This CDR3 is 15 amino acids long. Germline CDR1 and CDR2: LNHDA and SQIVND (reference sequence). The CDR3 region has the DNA TGTGCCAGTAGTACGAGGCGGGACAGGAATGAAAAACTGTTTTTT. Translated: CASSTRRDRNEKLFF.

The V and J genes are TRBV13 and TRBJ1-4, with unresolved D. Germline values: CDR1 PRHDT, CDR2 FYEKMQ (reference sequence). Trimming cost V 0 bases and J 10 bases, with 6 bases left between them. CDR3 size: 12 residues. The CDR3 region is CASSLGEGKLFF. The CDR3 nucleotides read TGTGCCAGCAGCTTAGGAGAGGGAAAACTGTTTTTT.

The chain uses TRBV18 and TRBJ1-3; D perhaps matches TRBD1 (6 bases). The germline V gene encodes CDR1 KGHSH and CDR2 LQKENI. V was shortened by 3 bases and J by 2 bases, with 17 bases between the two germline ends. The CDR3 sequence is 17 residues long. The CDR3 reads CASSPGLLGATGNTIYF. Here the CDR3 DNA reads TGTGCCAGCTCACCCGGGCTTCTGGGGGCAACTGGAAACACCATATATTTT.

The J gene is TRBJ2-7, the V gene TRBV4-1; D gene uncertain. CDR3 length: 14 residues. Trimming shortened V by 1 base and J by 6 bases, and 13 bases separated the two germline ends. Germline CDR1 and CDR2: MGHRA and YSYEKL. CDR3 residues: CASSQASLGSEQYF. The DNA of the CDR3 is TGCGCCAGCAGCCAAGCATCCTTGGGCTCCGAGCAGTACTTC.

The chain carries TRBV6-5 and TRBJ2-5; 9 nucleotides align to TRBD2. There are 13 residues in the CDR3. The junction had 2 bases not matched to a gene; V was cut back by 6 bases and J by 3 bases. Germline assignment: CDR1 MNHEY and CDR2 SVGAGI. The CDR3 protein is CASRPSGEETQYF. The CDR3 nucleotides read TGTGCCAGCAGGCCTAGCGGGGAAGAGACCCAGTACTTC.